This TCR beta chain was recorded in a study of brain T cells in children with intractable seizures. Study-level findings and limits: Only CDR3 sequence similarity suggested viral specificity, without known HCMV serostatus.

The time point here: blood from clinic visit 5 months post-surgery; TSC patient then seizure free. Remarks on this clone: Its antigen is undetermined.

Profiled with immunoSEQ multiplex PCR; TCRdb holds only in-frame clones, not every one. Found here are a few hundred thousand clones, 85% to 95% of them singletons; the top ten hold about 5.8%. Per the germline V gene, CDR1 is SGHTA and CDR2 is FQGTGA. The CDR3 is made up of 16 amino acids. The junction had 7 bases not matched to a gene; V was cut back by 5 bases and J by 3 bases. V gene TRBV7-3 combines with J gene TRBJ2-1; 10 nucleotides line up with TRBD2. The origin of this receptor is a boy under two years old with tuberous sclerosis and intractable seizures. This specimen was peripheral blood, taken 4 to 5 months after surgery. CDR3 residues: CASSLKAGGNYNEQFF. The DNA for the CDR3 is TGTGCCAGCAGCCTGAAAGCGGGAGGGAACTACAATGAGCAGTTCTTC.